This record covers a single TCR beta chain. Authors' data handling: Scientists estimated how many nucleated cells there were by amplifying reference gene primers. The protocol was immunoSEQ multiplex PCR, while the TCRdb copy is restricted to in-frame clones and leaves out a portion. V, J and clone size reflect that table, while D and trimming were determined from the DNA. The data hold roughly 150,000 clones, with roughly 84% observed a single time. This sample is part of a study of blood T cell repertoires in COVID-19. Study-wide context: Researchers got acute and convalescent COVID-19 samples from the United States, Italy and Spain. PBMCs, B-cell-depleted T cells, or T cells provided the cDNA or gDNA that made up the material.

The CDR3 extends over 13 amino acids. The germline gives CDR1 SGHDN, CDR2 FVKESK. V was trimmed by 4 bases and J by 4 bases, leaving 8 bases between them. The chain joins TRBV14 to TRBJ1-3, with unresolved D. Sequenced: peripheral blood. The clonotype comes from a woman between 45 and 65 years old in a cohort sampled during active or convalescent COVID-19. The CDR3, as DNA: TGTGCCAGCAGCCTAAGCGCAGGAAACACCATATATTTT. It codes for CASSLSAGNTIYF.